This T cell receptor (beta chain) was found in a study of control samples from healthy donors and cancer patients. The data were produced by immunoSEQ multiplex PCR, yet TCRdb's version contains in-frame clones alone and is incomplete. The sample has tens of thousands of clones, approximately 89% seen once. Germline V gene lookup returns CDR1 MNHEY and CDR2 SMNVEV (reference sequence). V gave up 5 bases and J gave up 7 bases; unmatched junction bases: 11. The CDR3 consists of 16 residues. This clone has only a few counts. The sequencing sample was made of PBMCs. J is TRBJ1-6 and V is TRBV27; 7 bases are a match to TRBD1. This TCR derives from a woman in her forties or fifties with head and neck cancer. The CDR3, as DNA: TGTGCCAGCAGTCCCCTAACAGGGGTAGGAAATTCACCCCTCCACTTT. It encodes CASSPLTGVGNSPLHF.